A selection of T cell receptor beta chains follows, all from one sample in a study of blood T cell repertoires in COVID-19. Using immunoSEQ multiplex PCR, the repertoire was profiled, and TCRdb retains in-frame clones only, with some absent. The data hold 55,000 to 75,000 clones, with 70% to 75% observed a single time. Sequencing input: peripheral blood. The receptors derive from a woman in her 70s with acute or convalescent COVID-19. Each CDR3 is given with its conserved first and last residue. D genes are given only for firm matches. The listing skips clone size in some rows; elsewhere it reads once, few, many or a size class.

abundance	d_gene	v_gene	j_gene	CDR3nt	CDR3aa
NA	NA	TRBV10-3	TRBJ1-2	TGTGCCATCAGCGACCTGGGACAAGAGCCCCATTATGGCTACACCTTC	CAISDLGQEPHYGYTF
NA	NA	TRBV28	TRBJ2-3	TGTGCCAGCAGATTCGGACAGTCTAGAACAGATACGCAGTATTTT	CASRFGQSRTDTQYF
few	NA	TRBV15	TRBJ2-1	TGTGCCACCTCACCAGAAGGGGGGGCCGGTGGTGAGCAGTTCTTC	CATSPEGGAGGEQFF
NA	NA	TRBV30	TRBJ2-2	TGTGCCTGGAGTGTAGGGGCAGTATTAGGCGGGGAGCTGTTTTTT	CAWSVGAVLGGELFF
once	TRBD2	TRBV19	TRBJ2-1	TGTGCCAGTAGTATTACGTTTGGGGGACTAGCGACCTACAATGAGCAGTTCTTC	CASSITFGGLATYNEQFF
few	NA	TRBV28	TRBJ2-1	TGTGCCAGCAGTTCAGGGGAGAACTCCTACAATGAGCAGTTCTTC	CASSSGENSYNEQFF
NA	TRBD1	TRBV4-1	TRBJ2-3	TGCGCCAGCAGCGCCGCCGGGACAGGGGAAACAGATACGCAGTATTTT	CASSAAGTGETDTQYF
NA	TRBD1	TRBV6-5	TRBJ1-6	TGTGCCAGCAGTAGGAGGGGGACAGATAATTCACCCCTCCACTTT	CASSRRGTDNSPLHF
NA	TRBD1	TRBV6-5	TRBJ1-2	TGTGCCAGCAGCCTCTCCGGGACAGGGGGGTATGGCTACACCTTC	CASSLSGTGGYGYTF
NA	NA	TRBV5-6	TRBJ2-5	TGTGCCAGCAGCTCAAACTACGGAGAGACCCAGTACTTC	CASSSNYGETQYF
NA	NA	TRBV28	TRBJ1-1	TGTGCCAGCAGTTTGGGAACAGGAGCTTTCTTT	CASSLGTGAFF
NA	NA	TRBV2	TRBJ2-7	TGTGCCGTCACACGGCGGGGAACCTACGAGCAGTACTTC	CAVTRRGTYEQYF
few	NA	TRBV5-6	TRBJ2-2	TGTGCCAGCAGCCAAAAAGGACGGGGGAACACCGGGGAGCTGTTTTTT	CASSQKGRGNTGELFF
NA	NA	TRBV7-2	TRBJ1-1	TGTGCCAGCAGCTTTACTAGGAACACTGAAGCTTTCTTT	CASSFTRNTEAFF
NA	NA	TRBV11-1	TRBJ2-7	TGTGCCAGCAGCTCACAAGCGGGTAGCGCCGAGCAGTACTTC	CASSSQAGSAEQYF
few	TRBD2	TRBV7-2	TRBJ2-7	TGTGCCAGCAGCCGGAGCAAGGCTAGCGGGGCAGCCTACGAGCAGTACTTC	CASSRSKASGAAYEQYF
once	NA	TRBV7-2	TRBJ2-7	TGTGCCAGCAGCTTAGTGATCGCGAACGAGCAGTACTTC	CASSLVIANEQYF
NA	TRBD1	TRBV19	TRBJ2-6	TGTGCCAGTAGCCTGACAGGGACTGGGGCCAACGTCCTGACTTTC	CASSLTGTGANVLTF
NA	TRBD1	TRBV7-8	TRBJ2-3	TGTGCCAGCAGCTTAGATGGGGGACAGGGAACAGATACGCAGTATTTT	CASSLDGGQGTDTQYF
NA	NA	TRBV28	TRBJ2-1	TGTGCCAGCAGTTTAAGTCAGGGTAACCATGAGCAGTTCTTC	CASSLSQGNHEQFF
NA	TRBD1	TRBV6-2/TRBV6-3	TRBJ1-6	TGTGCCAGCAGTCCAGGACAGGGTGATTCACCCCTCCACTTT	CASSPGQGDSPLHF
NA	TRBD1	TRBV3-1/TRBV3-2	TRBJ1-6	TGTGCCAGCAGCCAAGGGGACAGGGATTCACCCCTCCACTTT	CASSQGDRDSPLHF
NA	TRBD1	TRBV4-1	TRBJ1-5	TGCGCCAGCAGCACGGGACAGGGAAACCAGCCCCAGCATTTT	CASSTGQGNQPQHF
NA	TRBD1	TRBV5-1	TRBJ1-1	TGCGCCAGCAGCGCGGGACAGGGGGGACTGAACACTGAAGCTTTCTTT	CASSAGQGGLNTEAFF
NA	NA	TRBV5-1	TRBJ2-3	TGCGCCAGCAGCCCTCCGAGGCTAGGAGGCACAGATACGCAGTATTTT	CASSPPRLGGTDTQYF
NA	NA	TRBV7-8	TRBJ1-3	TGTGCCAGCAGCTTAGCGGTGTGGCAAAGCTCTGGAAACACCATATATTTT	CASSLAVWQSSGNTIYF
NA	TRBD2	TRBV11-2	TRBJ2-7	TGTGCCAGCAGCTTTACATGGGGGGGAAAGAGAACCTACGAGCAGTACTTC	CASSFTWGGKRTYEQYF
once	TRBD1	TRBV19	TRBJ2-1	TGTGCCAGTAGGACAGGGCCGACCTACAATGAGCAGTTCTTC	CASRTGPTYNEQFF
NA	TRBD1	TRBV3-1/TRBV3-2	TRBJ1-6	TGTGCCAGCAGCCATAGACAGGGGAATTCACCCCTCCACTTT	CASSHRQGNSPLHF
NA	TRBD1	TRBV5-1	TRBJ1-2	TGCGCCAGCAGCGAACAGGGGGAAATCTATGGCTACACCTTC	CASSEQGEIYGYTF
NA	NA	TRBV27	TRBJ2-7	TGTGCCAGCAGTTCCGGTTACGAGCAGTACTTC	CASSSGYEQYF
NA	NA	TRBV27	TRBJ1-1	TGTGCCAGCAGTTTGGAGGGAGGCACTGAAGCTTTCTTT	CASSLEGGTEAFF
NA	TRBD1	TRBV28	TRBJ1-2	TGTGCCAGCAGTCCGACGGACAGGATTAACTATGGCTACACCTTC	CASSPTDRINYGYTF
NA	TRBD1	TRBV7-2	TRBJ2-2	TGTGCCAGCAGCTTTGGACAGGGAGGAGTAACCGGGGAGCTGTTTTTT	CASSFGQGGVTGELFF
once	TRBD1	TRBV19	TRBJ2-7	TGTGCCAGTAGTATTTCATCGGGTACAGGGGTATCCGGATCCTACGAGCAGTACTTC	CASSISSGTGVSGSYEQYF
few	TRBD1	TRBV7-2	TRBJ1-6	TGTGCCAGCAGCTTAGAGGGCAGGGGGCGTTCACCCCTCCACTTT	CASSLEGRGRSPLHF
NA	TRBD1	TRBV5-1	TRBJ1-1	TGCGCCAGCCGCCTACAGGGGACCTATCGGACTGAAGCTTTCTTT	CASRLQGTYRTEAFF
NA	TRBD2	TRBV7-6	TRBJ2-3	TGTGCCAGCAGCTTAGGGGCTAGCGGGGGTACAGATACGCAGTATTTT	CASSLGASGGTDTQYF
NA	NA	TRBV6-5	TRBJ1-1	TGTGCCAGCACCTTCCAGGGTGGCACTGAAGCTTTCTTT	CASTFQGGTEAFF
NA	TRBD1	TRBV7-2	TRBJ1-4	TGTGCCAGCAGCCCCTGGACAGGAACTAATGAAAAACTGTTTTTT	CASSPWTGTNEKLFF
NA	NA	TRBV9	TRBJ1-3	TGTGCCAGCAGCGTAGTTCAAGGGGGCTCTGGAAACACCATATATTTT	CASSVVQGGSGNTIYF
few	NA	TRBV19	TRBJ1-6	TGTGCCAGTAGTCGAACTTTGAACAGCCTAAATAATTCACCCCTCCACTTT	CASSRTLNSLNNSPLHF
NA	NA	TRBV9	TRBJ2-3	TGTGCCAGCAGCGCCCTGGGTGATGGACTCGGCACAGATACGCAGTATTTT	CASSALGDGLGTDTQYF
few	NA	TRBV29-1	TRBJ1-5	TGCAGCGTCGGGGGGGTGGGCTTCAATCAGCCCCAGCATTTT	CSVGGVGFNQPQHF
few	TRBD2	TRBV9	TRBJ2-5	TGTGCCAGCAGCCCCGGACTAGCTCGGGAGACCCAGTACTTC	CASSPGLARETQYF
few	NA	TRBV5-4	TRBJ1-4	TGTGCCAGCAGCTTGCCAGGTCCAGGTGAAAAACTGTTTTTT	CASSLPGPGEKLFF
NA	TRBD1	TRBV19	TRBJ2-1	TGTGCCAGTAGTATGGACAGGGCATACAATGAGCAGTTCTTC	CASSMDRAYNEQFF
few	NA	TRBV27	TRBJ2-7	TGTGCCAGCAGTTCCCATACGGTATCGTCTTTCTACGAGCAGTACTTC	CASSSHTVSSFYEQYF
NA	NA	TRBV5-5	TRBJ2-7	TGTGCCAGCAGCTTGGAAGGGGCCGGCTACGAGCAGTACTTC	CASSLEGAGYEQYF
NA	TRBD1	TRBV7-9	TRBJ1-4	TGTGCCAGCAGCCGATGGACAGGGGCAACTAATGAAAAACTGTTTTTT	CASSRWTGATNEKLFF
NA	NA	TRBV21-1	TRBJ2-1	TGTGCCAGCAGCATAGGACAGGGCAATGAGCAGTTCTTC	CASSIGQGNEQFF
NA	NA	TRBV10-3	TRBJ1-5	TGTGCCATCAGTGAGTCCGCAGGGAATCAGCCCCAGCATTTT	CAISESAGNQPQHF
NA	TRBD1	TRBV30	TRBJ1-1	TGTGGGGGGACAGGGGACACTGAAGCTTTCTTT	CGGTGDTEAFF
NA	TRBD1	TRBV19	TRBJ1-6	TGTGCCAGTACCGCACAGGGGGGTGGACGTTCACCCCTCCACTTT	CASTAQGGGRSPLHF
NA	TRBD1	TRBV3-1/TRBV3-2	TRBJ2-3	TGTGCCAGCCGGACAGGAGCTAACACAGATACGCAGTATTTT	CASRTGANTDTQYF